The subject of this entry is one TCR beta chain. Per germline, CDR1 SEHNR and CDR2 FQNEAQ (reference sequence). The CDR3 contains 14 residues. V lost 6 bases and J lost 4; bases outside the gene matches: 8. The entry originates in a study of blood T cell repertoires in COVID-19. The wider study: Samples came from the United States, Italy and Spain, spanning acute and convalescent COVID-19. Sources were T cells, B-cell-depleted T cells, or PBMCs; the material itself was cDNA or gDNA.

As handled by the study authors: Amplification of reference gene primers provided the estimated nucleated cell counts. The data were produced by immunoSEQ multiplex PCR, yet TCRdb's version contains in-frame clones alone and is incomplete. The DNA was the basis for D and trimming; V, J and clone size are from that table. The sample records about 67,000 clones, 79% being singletons. This chain connects TRBV7-9 to TRBJ2-5; 7 bases are shared with TRBD1. The specimen sequenced was peripheral blood. This clonotype was obtained from a woman aged 55-70 years with acute or convalescent COVID-19. In DNA form, the CDR3 reads TGTGCCAGCAGGATGGCAGGGGGTTCAGAGACCCAGTACTTC. Translated: CASRMAGGSETQYF.